This T cell receptor beta chain was recovered during a study of T-cell memory formation after mild COVID-19. Germline V gene sequence: CDR1 MNHEY, CDR2 SMNVEV (reference sequence). V gave up 4 bases and J gave up 6 bases, with 13 bases separating them. The CDR3 is 13 amino acids. TCRdb fed the 5' RACE reads into MiXCR, producing one record per CDR3 protein. This sample has fewer than 90,000 distinct CDR3 sequences, with roughly 13% found just once. This clonotype was recorded a few times. Sequenced input: PBMCs or a T cell subset sorted from them (not recorded which). This TCR came from a man between 18 and 29 years old who had mild COVID-19 (a few samples of this study predate the infection). Cell type and time point are not known. The chain joins TRBV27 to TRBJ2-7; the D gene is possibly TRBD2 (5 bases). This chain's CDR3 is CASSWSGIREQYF. The CDR3 DNA is TGTGCCAGCAGTTGGTCCGGGATCCGCGAGCAGTACTTC.